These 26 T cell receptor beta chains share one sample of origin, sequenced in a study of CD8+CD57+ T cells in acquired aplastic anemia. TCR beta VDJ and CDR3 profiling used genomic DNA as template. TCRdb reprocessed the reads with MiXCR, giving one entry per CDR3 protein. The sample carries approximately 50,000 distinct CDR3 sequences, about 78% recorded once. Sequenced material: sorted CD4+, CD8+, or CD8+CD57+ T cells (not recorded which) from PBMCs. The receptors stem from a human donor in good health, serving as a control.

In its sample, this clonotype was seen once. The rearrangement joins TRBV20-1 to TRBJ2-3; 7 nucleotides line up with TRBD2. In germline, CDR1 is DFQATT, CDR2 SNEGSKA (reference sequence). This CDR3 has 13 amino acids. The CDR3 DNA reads TGCATTTCGGGGCGGGGGAGCACAGATACGCAGTATTTT. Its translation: CISGRGSTDTQYF.

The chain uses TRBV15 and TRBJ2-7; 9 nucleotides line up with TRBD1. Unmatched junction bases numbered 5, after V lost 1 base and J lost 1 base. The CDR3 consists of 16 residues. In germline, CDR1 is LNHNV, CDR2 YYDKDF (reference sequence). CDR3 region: CATSRVLGTGSYEQYF. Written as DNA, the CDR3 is TGTGCCACCAGCAGAGTATTGGGGACAGGGTCCTACGAGCAGTACTTC.

The CDR3 protein is CANWRDGELFF. DNA of the CDR3: TGTGCAAATTGGCGGGACGGGGAGCTGTTTTTT. The genes are TRBV7-2 and TRBJ2-2; D perhaps matches TRBD2 (6 bases). This CDR3 contains 11 residues. Germline V CDR1 and CDR2: SGHTA, FQGNSA.

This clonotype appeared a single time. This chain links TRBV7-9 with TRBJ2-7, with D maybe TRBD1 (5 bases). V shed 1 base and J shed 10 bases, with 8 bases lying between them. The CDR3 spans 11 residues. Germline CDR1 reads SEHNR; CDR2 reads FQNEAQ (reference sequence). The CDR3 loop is CASSLDRHQYF. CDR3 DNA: TGTGCCAGCAGCTTAGACAGGCACCAGTACTTC. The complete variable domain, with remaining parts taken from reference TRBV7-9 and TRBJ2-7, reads DTGVSQNPRHKITKRGQNVTFRCDPISEHNRLYWYRQTLGQGPEFLTYFQNEAQLEKSRLLSDRFSAERPKGSFSTLEIQRTEQGDSAMYLCASSLDRHQYFGPGTRLTVT.

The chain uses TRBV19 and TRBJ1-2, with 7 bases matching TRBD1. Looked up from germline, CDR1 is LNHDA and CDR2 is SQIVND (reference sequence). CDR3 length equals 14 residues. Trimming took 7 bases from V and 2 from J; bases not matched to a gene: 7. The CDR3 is CASTDRAGNYGYTF. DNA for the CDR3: TGTGCCAGTACCGACAGGGCGGGAAACTATGGCTACACCTTC.

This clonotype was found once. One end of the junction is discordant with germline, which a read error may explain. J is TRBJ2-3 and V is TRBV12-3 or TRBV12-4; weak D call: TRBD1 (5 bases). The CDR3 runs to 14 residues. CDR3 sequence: CASRLPGIDNEQCF. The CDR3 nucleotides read TGTGCCAGCAGGTTGCCAGGGATCGATAATGAGCAGTGTTTT.

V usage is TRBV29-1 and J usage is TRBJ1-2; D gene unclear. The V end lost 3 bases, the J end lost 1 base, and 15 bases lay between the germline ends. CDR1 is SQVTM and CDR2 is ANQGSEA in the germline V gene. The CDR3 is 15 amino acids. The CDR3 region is CSVDLRPDGNYGYTF. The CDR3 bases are TGCAGCGTTGATTTACGGCCCGACGGTAACTATGGCTACACCTTC.

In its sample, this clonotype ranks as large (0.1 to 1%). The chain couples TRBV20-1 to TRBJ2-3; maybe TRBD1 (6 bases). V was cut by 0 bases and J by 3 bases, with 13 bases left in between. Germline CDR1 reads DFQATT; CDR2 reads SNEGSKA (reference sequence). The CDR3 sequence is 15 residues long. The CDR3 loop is CSARDTGSGTDTQYF. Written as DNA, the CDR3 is TGCAGTGCTAGAGACACAGGGTCAGGTACAGATACGCAGTATTTT.

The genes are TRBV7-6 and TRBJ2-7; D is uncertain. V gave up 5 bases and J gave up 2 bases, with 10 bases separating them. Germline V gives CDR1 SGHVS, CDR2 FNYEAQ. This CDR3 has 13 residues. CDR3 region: CASSRHTAYEQYF. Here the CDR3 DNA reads TGTGCCAGCAGCCGCCATACGGCCTACGAGCAGTACTTC.

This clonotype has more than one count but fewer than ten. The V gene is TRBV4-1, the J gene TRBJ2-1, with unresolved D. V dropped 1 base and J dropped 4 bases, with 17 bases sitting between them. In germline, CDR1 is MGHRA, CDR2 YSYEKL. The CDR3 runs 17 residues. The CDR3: CASSQVDLGLSYNEQFF. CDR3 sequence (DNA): TGCGCCAGCAGCCAAGTTGATCTGGGCCTATCTTACAATGAGCAGTTCTTC.

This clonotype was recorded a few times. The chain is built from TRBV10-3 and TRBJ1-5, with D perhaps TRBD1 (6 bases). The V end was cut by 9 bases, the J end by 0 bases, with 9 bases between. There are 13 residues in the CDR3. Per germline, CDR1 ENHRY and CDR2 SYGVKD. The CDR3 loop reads CAIRQDSNQPQHF. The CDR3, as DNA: TGTGCCATACGACAGGATAGCAATCAGCCCCAGCATTTT.

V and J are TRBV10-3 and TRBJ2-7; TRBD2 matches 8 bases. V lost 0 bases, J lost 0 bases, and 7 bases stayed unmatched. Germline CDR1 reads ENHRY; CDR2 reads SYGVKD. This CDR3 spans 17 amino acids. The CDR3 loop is CAISESLAGNNSYEQYF. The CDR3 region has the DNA TGTGCCATCAGTGAGTCCTTAGCGGGAAATAACTCCTACGAGCAGTACTTC.

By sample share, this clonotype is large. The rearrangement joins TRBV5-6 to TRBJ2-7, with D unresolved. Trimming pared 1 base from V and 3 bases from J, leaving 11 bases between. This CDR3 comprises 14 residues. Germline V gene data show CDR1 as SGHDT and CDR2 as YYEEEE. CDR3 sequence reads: CASSLQRSHYEQYF. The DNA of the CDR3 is TGTGCCAGCAGCTTGCAGCGTTCCCACTACGAGCAGTACTTC. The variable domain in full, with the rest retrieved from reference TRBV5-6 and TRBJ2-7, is DAGVTQSPTHLIKTRGQQVTLRCSPKSGHDTVSWYQQALGQGPQFIFQYYEEEERQRGNFPDRFSGHQFPNYSSELNVNALLLGDSALYLCASSLQRSHYEQYFGPGTRLTVT.

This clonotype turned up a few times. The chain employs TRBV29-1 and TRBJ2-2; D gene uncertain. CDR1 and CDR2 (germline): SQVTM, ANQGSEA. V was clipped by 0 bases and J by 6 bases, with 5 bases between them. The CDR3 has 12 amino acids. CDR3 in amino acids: CSVEENSGELFF. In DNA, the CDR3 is TGCAGCGTTGAAGAAAACTCCGGGGAGCTGTTTTTT.

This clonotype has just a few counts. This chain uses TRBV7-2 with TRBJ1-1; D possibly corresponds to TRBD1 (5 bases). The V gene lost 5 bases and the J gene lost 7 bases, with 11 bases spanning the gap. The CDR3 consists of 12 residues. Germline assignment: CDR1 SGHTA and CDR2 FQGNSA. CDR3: CASSPQGGEAFF. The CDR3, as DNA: TGTGCCAGCAGCCCCCAGGGAGGTGAAGCTTTCTTT.

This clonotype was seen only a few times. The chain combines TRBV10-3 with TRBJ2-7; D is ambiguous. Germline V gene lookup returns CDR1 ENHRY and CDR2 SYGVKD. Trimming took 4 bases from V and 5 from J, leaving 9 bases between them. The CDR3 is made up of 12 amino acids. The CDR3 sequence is CAISGGTDEQYF. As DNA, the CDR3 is TGTGCCATCAGTGGTGGAACCGACGAGCAGTACTTC.

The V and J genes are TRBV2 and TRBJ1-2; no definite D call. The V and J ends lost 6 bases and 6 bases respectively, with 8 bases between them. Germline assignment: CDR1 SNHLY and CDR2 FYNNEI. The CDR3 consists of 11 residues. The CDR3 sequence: CASSLQNGYTF. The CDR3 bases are TGTGCCAGCAGCCTACAAAATGGCTACACCTTC.

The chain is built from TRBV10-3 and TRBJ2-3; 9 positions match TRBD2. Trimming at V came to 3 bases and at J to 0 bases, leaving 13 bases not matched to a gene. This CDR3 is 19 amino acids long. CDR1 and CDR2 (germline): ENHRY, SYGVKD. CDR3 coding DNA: TGTGCCATCAGTGATAGGGGTTTAGCGGGGGCCAGAAGCACAGATACGCAGTATTTT. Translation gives CAISDRGLAGARSTDTQYF.

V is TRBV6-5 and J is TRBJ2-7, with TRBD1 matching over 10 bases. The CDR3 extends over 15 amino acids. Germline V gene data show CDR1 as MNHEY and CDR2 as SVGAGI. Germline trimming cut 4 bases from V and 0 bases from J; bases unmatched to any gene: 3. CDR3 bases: TGTGCCAGCAGTTCCGGGACAGGGGTCTCCTACGAGCAGTACTTC. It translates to CASSSGTGVSYEQYF.

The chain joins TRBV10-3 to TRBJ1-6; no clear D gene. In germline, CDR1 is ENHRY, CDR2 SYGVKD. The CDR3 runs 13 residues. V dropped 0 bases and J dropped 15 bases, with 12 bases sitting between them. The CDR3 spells CAISESHESLLHF. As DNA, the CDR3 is TGTGCCATCAGTGAGTCGCATGAAAGCCTCCTCCACTTT.

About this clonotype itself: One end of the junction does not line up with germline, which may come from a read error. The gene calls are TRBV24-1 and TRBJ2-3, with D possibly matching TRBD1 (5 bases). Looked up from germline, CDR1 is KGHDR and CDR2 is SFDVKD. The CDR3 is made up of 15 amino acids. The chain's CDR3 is CAASEKGDPTDTQYF. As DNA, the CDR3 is TGTGCCGCCAGTGAGAAAGGGGATCCCACAGATACGCAGTATTTT.

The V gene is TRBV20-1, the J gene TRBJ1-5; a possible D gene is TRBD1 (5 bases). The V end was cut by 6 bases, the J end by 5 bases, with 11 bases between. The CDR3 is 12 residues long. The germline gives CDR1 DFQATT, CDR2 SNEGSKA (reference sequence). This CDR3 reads CSAGERDQPQHF. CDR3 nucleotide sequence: TGCAGTGCGGGGGAAAGGGATCAGCCCCAGCATTTT.

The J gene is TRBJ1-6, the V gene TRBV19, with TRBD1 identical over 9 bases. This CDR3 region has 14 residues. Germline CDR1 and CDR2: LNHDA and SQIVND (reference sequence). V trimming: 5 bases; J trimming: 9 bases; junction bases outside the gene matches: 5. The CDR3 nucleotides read TGTGCCAGTAGTCCACAGGGGGCAACTTCACCCCTCCACTTT. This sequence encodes CASSPQGATSPLHF.

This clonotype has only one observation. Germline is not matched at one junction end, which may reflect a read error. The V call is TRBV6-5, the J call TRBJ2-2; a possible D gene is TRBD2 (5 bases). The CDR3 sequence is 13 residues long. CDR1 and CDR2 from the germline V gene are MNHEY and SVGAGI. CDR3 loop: CAGSYGESGELFF. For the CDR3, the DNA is TGTGCCGGCAGTTACGGGGAGTCCGGGGAGCTGTTTTTT.

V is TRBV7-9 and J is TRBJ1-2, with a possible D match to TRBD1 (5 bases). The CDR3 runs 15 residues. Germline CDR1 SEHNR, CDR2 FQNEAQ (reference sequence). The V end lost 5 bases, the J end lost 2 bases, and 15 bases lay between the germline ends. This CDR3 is CASSPPRPGNYGYTF. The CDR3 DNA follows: TGTGCCAGCAGCCCTCCCAGGCCAGGGAACTATGGCTACACCTTC.

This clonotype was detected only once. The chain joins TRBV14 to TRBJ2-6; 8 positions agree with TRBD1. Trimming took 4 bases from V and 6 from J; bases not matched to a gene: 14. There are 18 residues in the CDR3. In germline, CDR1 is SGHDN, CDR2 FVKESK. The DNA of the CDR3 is TGTGCCAGCAGCCCCCGTCGGACAGGGATTCTTGAGGCCAACGTCCTGACTTTC. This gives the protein CASSPRRTGILEANVLTF. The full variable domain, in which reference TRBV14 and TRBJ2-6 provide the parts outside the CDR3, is EAGVTQFPSHSVIEKGQTVTLRCDPISGHDNLYWYRRVMGKEIKFLLHFVKESKQDESGMPNNRFLAERTGGTYSTLKVQPAELEDSGVYFCASSPRRTGILEANVLTFGAGSRLTVL.